Reported below is one TCR beta chain. Its antigen is not identified. Clones were read by immunoSEQ multiplex PCR, and TCRdb kept only the in-frame ones, dropping some. The sample holds approximately 46,000 clones, about 80% seen once. These data are taken from a study of fetal regulatory T cell absence and autoimmunity. Overall study context: Without clinical diabetes, IPEX patients showed exocrine pancreas autoimmunity. Study-wide points: Some top pancreas TCR clones were over 95-fold enriched versus cord blood.

Germline lookup yields CDR1 LNHDA and CDR2 SQIVND (reference sequence). The V segment lost 1 base and the J segment 1 base; nucleotides outside the gene matches: 6. This CDR3 is built from 16 residues. This clonotype originated in a newborn boy with IPEX syndrome. What was sequenced was cord blood. The chain couples TRBV19 to TRBJ2-5, with 7 bases that match TRBD2. CDR3 sequence reads: CASSIVLPGGQETQYF. The DNA of the CDR3 is TGTGCCAGTAGTATAGTCCTCCCGGGGGGCCAAGAGACCCAGTACTTC.